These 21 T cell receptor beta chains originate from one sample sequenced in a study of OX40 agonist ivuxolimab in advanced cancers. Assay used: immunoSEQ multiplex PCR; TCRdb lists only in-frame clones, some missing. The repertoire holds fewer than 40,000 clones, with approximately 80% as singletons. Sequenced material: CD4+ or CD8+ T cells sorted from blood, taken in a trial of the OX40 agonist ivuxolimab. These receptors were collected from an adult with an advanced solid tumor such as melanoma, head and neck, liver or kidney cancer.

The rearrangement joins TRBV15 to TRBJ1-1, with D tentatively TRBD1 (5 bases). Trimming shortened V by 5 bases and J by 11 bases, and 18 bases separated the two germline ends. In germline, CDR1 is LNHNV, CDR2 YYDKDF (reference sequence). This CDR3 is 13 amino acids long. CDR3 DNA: TGTGCCACCAGCGGGGGGTGGGCGGGTGGCGCTTTCTTT. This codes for CATSGGWAGGAFF. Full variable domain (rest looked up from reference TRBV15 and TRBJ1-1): DAMVIQNPRYQVTQFGKPVTLSCSQTLNHNVMYWYQQKSSQAPKLLFHYYDKDFNNEADTPDNFQSRRPNTSFCFLDIRSPGLGDTAMYLCATSGGWAGGAFFGQGTRLTVV.

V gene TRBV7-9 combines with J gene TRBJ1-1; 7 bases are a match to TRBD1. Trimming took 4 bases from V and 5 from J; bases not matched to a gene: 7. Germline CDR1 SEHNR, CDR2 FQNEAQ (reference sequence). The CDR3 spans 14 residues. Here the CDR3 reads CASSSPTGRTEAFF. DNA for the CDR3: TGTGCCAGCAGCTCCCCGACAGGGAGAACTGAAGCTTTCTTT.

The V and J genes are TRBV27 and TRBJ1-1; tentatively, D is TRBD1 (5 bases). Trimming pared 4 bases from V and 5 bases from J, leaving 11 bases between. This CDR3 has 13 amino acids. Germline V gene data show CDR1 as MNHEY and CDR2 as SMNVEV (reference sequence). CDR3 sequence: CASSSWGRTEAFF. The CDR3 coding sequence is TGTGCCAGCAGTTCCTGGGGGAGGACTGAAGCTTTCTTT.

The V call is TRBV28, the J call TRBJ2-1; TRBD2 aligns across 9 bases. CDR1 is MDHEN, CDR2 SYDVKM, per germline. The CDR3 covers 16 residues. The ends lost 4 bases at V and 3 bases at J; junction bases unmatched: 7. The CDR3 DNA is TGTGCCAGCAGTTCGGCGGCGGGAGGGTTCTACAATGAGCAGTTCTTC. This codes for CASSSAAGGFYNEQFF.

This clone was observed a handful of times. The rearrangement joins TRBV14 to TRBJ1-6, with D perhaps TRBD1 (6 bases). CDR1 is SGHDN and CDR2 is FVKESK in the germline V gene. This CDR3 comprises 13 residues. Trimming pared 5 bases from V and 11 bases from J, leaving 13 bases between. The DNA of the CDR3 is TGTGCCAGCAGCTCCCACCCAGGGGCACCCCTCCACTTT. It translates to CASSSHPGAPLHF. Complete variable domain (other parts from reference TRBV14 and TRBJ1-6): EAGVTQFPSHSVIEKGQTVTLRCDPISGHDNLYWYRRVMGKEIKFLLHFVKESKQDESGMPNNRFLAERTGGTYSTLKVQPAELEDSGVYFCASSSHPGAPLHFGNGTRLTVT.

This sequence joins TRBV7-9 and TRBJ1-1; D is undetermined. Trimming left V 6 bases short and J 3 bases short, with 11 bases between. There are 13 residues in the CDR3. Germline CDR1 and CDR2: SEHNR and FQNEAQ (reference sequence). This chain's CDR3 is CASSLNTDTEAFF. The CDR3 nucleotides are TGTGCCAGCAGTCTGAATACGGACACTGAAGCTTTCTTT.

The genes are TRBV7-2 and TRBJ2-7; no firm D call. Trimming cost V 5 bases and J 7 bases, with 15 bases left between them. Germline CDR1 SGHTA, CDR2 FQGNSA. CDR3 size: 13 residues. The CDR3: CASSPRRVGEQYF. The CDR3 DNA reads TGTGCCAGCAGCCCCCGTAGGGTTGGGGAGCAGTACTTC.

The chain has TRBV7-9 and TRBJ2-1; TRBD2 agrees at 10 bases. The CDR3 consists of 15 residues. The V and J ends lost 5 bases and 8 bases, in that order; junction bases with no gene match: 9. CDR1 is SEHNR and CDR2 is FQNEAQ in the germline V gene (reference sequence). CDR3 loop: CASSGASGGGDEQFF. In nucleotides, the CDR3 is TGTGCCAGCAGCGGAGCTAGCGGGGGTGGGGATGAGCAGTTCTTC.

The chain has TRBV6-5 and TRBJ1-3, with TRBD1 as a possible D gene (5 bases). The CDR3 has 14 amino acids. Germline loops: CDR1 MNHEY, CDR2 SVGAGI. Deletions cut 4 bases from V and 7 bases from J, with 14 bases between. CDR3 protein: CASSSGPNGNTIYF. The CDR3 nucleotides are TGTGCCAGCAGTTCGGGACCTAACGGGAACACCATATATTTT.

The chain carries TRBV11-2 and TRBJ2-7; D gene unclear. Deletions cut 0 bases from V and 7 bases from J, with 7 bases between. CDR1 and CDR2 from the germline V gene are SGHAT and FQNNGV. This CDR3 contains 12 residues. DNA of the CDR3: TGTGCCAGCAGCTTAGATAGGCGGGAGCAGTACTTC. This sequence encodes CASSLDRREQYF.

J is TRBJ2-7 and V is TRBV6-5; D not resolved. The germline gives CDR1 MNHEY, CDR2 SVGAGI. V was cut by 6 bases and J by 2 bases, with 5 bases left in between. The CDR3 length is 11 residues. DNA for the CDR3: TGTGCCAGCAGGGCAGCCTACGAGCAGTACTTC. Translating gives CASRAAYEQYF.

CDR3 region: CASSLAGGAGEKLFF. The CDR3 DNA is TGTGCCAGCAGCTTAGCAGGGGGCGCTGGGGAAAAACTGTTTTTT. This sequence joins TRBV7-9 and TRBJ1-4; 7 nucleotides align to TRBD1. The CDR3 has 15 residues. V lost 0 bases, J lost 8 bases, and 6 bases stayed unmatched. Germline CDR1 SEHNR, CDR2 FQNEAQ (reference sequence).

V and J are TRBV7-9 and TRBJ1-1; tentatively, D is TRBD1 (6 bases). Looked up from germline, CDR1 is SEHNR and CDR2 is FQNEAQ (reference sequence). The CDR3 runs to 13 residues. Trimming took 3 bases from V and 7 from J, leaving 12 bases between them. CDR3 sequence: CASSFTTGSEAFF. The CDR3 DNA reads TGTGCCAGCAGCTTTACGACAGGCAGTGAAGCTTTCTTT.

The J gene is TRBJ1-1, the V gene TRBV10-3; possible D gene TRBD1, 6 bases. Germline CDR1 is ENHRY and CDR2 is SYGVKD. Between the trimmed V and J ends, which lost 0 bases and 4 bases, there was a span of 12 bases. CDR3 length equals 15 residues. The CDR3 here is CAISESNRVGTEAFF. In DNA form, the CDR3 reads TGTGCCATCAGTGAGTCGAACAGGGTGGGCACTGAAGCTTTCTTT.

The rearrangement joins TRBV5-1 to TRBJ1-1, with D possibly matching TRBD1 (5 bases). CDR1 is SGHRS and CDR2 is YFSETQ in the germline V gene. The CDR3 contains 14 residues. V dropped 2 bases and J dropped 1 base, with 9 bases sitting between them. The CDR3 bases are TGCGCCAGCAGCTTAATCCAGGGGAACACTGAAGCTTTCTTT. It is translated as CASSLIQGNTEAFF.

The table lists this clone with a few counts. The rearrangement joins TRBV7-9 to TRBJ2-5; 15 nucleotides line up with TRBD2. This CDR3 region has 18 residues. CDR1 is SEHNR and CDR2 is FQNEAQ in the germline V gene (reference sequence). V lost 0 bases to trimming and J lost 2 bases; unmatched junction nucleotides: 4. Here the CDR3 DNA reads TGTGCCAGCAGCTTAGCCGGGACTAGCGGGGGGCCTCAAGAGACCCAGTACTTC. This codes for CASSLAGTSGGPQETQYF. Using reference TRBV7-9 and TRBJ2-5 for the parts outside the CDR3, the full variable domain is DTGVSQNPRHKITKRGQNVTFRCDPISEHNRLYWYRQTLGQGPEFLTYFQNEAQLEKSRLLSDRFSAERPKGSFSTLEIQRTEQGDSAMYLCASSLAGTSGGPQETQYFGPGTRLLVL.

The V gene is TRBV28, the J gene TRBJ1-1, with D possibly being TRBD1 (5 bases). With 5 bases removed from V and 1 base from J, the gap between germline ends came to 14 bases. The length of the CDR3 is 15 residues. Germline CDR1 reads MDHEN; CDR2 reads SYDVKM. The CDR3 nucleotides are TGTGCCAGCAGTACTTTCCAGGGATCGAACACTGAAGCTTTCTTT. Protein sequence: CASSTFQGSNTEAFF.

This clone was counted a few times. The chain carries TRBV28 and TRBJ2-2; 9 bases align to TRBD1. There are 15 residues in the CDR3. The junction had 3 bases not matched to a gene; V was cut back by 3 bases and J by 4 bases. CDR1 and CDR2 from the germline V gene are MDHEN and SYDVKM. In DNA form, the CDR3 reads TGTGCCAGCAGTTTTGAGACAGGGGGCACCGGGGAGCTGTTTTTT. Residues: CASSFETGGTGELFF.

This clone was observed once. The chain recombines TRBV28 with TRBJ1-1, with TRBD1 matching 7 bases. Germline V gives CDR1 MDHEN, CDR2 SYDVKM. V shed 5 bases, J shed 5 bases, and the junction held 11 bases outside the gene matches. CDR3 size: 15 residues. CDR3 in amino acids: CASSPDRAGNTEAFF. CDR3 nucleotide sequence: TGTGCCAGCAGTCCTGACAGGGCTGGGAATACTGAAGCTTTCTTT.

The CDR3 sequence is CASSEVETQYF. The CDR3 coding sequence is TGTGCCAGCAGTGAAGTAGAGACCCAGTACTTC. V gene TRBV6-1 combines with J gene TRBJ2-5; D not resolved. CDR1 and CDR2 from the germline V gene are MNHNS and SASEGT. The CDR3 consists of 11 residues. The V and J ends lost 1 base and 4 bases respectively, with 1 base between them.

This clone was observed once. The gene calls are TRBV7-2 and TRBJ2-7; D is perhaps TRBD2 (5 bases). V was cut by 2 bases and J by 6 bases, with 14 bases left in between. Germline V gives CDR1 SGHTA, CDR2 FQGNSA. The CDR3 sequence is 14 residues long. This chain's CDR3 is CASSLRGGGREQYF. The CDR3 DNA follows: TGTGCCAGCAGCTTACGAGGAGGCGGTCGCGAGCAGTACTTC.